The text below deals with one T cell receptor (beta chain). No antigen is known for it. This sample stems from a study of liver allograft versus peripheral blood T cells. Study at large: Transplanted livers and recipients' peripheral blood had their T cell receptor repertoires compared.

General study points: A difference was reportedly observed between T cell receptor repertoires inside liver allografts and those in peripheral blood.

MiXCR was run by TCRdb on the reads, yielding one entry per CDR3 protein. The table has about 14,000 distinct CDR3 sequences, 20% seen once. The sequence was obtained from a human patient who had a liver transplant. Some T cells may be the graft donor's.

This chain's CDR3 is CASSTGQGYGYTF. Here the CDR3 DNA reads TGTGCCAGCAGCACCGGACAGGGCTATGGCTACACCTTC. The chain combines TRBV12-3 or TRBV12-4 with TRBJ1-2; 8 bases map to TRBD1. The CDR3 has 13 residues. V shed 6 bases, J shed 4 bases, and the junction held 4 bases outside the gene matches.